Listed here is a single T cell receptor (beta chain). What it recognizes is unknown. These data come from a study of cytomegalovirus exposure and HLA in healthy donors. The study's findings and limits: Under in vitro conditions, a few CMV-associated chains were confirmed as specific for CMV antigens.

PCR primers comprised 60 Vbeta and 13 Jbeta primers. Method: immunoSEQ multiplex PCR; TCRdb's copy keeps in-frame clones and lacks some. Of around 190,000 clones listed, 87% are singletons. V trimming: 1 base; J trimming: 4 bases; junction bases outside the gene matches: 9. CDR1 and CDR2 (germline): SNHLY, FYNNEI. The CDR3 consists of 18 residues. V and J are TRBV2 and TRBJ2-5, with TRBD2 matching 13 bases. This sequence was found in a boy aged 2 to 9 in good health and CMV-seronegative. The specimen was PBMCs. As DNA, the CDR3 is TGTGCCAGCAGTGAAGGGGACACTAGCGGGGGGGCCGGAGAGACCCAGTACTTC. Translation: CASSEGDTSGGAGETQYF.